This T cell receptor beta chain was identified in a study of cytomegalovirus exposure and HLA in healthy donors. The PCR employed 60 Vbeta primers together with 13 Jbeta primers. TCRdb's copy holds only in-frame clones and misses some; the assay was immunoSEQ multiplex PCR. In the table there are 65,000 or so clones, 62% of which are singletons. Trimming stripped 1 base from V and 7 bases from J, with 13 bases between. CDR1 and CDR2 (germline): MNHNS, SASEGT. CDR3 length: 14 residues. This receptor was taken from a man between 25 and 39 years old in good health and CMV-seronegative. The specimen was PBMCs. V gene TRBV6-1 combines with J gene TRBJ1-1; D is unresolved. The CDR3 DNA follows: TGTGCCAGCAGTGAAGACGGACCTAGCATTGAAGCTTTCTTT. It translates to CASSEDGPSIEAFF.